This T cell receptor beta chain was captured by sequencing in a study of T cell responses to AZD1222 COVID-19 vaccine. The data were produced by immunoSEQ multiplex PCR, yet TCRdb's version contains in-frame clones alone and is incomplete. The data hold more than 95,000 clones, with roughly 90% observed a single time. Trimming cost V 4 bases and J 1 base, with 4 bases left between them. This CDR3 contains 13 residues. Germline CDR1 SGHDN, CDR2 FVKESK. As concerns this clone: As yet, its antigen is unknown.

Whole-study results and caveats: Clonal diversity was possibly underestimated; the donors were predominantly white British and more often female. Spike-specific TCR breadth and depth were elevated following two AZD1222 doses.

This sequence was found in an adult in good health. The source was peripheral blood, collected on day 0 of AZD1222 vaccination. The rearrangement links TRBV14 to TRBJ2-2; unclear D gene. The DNA of the CDR3 is TGTGCCAGCAGCCGACAGAACACCGGGGAGCTGTTTTTT. Protein product: CASSRQNTGELFF. The full variable domain, completed using reference TRBV14 and TRBJ2-2, is EAGVTQFPSHSVIEKGQTVTLRCDPISGHDNLYWYRRVMGKEIKFLLHFVKESKQDESGMPNNRFLAERTGGTYSTLKVQPAELEDSGVYFCASSRQNTGELFFGEGSRLTVL.